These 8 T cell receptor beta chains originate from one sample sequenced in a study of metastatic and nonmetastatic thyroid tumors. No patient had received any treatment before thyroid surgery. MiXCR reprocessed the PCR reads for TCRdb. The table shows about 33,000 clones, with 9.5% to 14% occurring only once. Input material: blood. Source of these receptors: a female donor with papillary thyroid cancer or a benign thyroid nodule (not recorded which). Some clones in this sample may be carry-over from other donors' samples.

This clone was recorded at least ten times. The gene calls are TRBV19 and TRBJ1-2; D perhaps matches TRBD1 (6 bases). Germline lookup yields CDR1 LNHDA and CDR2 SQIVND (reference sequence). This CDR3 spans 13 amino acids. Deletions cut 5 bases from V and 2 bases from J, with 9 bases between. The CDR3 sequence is CASSVTGNYGYTF. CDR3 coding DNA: TGTGCCAGTAGTGTCACAGGGAACTATGGCTACACCTTC.

The CDR3 protein is CSARDETYEQYF. The CDR3 nucleotides are TGCAGTGCTAGAGACGAAACGTACGAGCAGTACTTC. V gene TRBV20-1 combines with J gene TRBJ2-7; D is unresolved. CDR1 and CDR2 from the germline V gene are DFQATT and SNEGSKA (reference sequence). The germline V and J ends were trimmed by 0 bases and 4 bases, with 7 bases remaining between them. The CDR3 is 12 amino acids.

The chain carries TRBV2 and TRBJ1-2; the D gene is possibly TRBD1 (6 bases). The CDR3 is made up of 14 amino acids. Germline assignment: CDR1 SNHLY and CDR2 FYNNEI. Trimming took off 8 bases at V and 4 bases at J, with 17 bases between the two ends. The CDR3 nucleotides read TGTGCCAGCTTAAACGCCGGGACACTCTATGGCTACACCTTC. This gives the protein CASLNAGTLYGYTF. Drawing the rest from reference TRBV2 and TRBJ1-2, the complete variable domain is EPEVTQTPSHQVTQMGQEVILRCVPISNHLYFYWYRQILGQKVEFLVSFYNNEISEKSEIFDDQFSVERPDGSNFTLKIRSTKLEDSAMYFCASLNAGTLYGYTFGSGTRLTVV.

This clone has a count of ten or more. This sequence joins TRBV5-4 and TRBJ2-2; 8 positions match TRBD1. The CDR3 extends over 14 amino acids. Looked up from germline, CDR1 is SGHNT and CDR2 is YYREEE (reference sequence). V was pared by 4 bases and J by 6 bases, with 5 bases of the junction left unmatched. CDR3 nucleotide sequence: TGTGCCAGCAGCACCGGGACAGGAGCCGGGGAGCTGTTTTTT. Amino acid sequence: CASSTGTGAGELFF.

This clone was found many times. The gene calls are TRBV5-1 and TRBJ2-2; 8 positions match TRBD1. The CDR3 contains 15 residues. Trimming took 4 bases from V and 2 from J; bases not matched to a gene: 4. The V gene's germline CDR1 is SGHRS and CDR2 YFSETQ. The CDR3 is CASSPGQGNTGELFF. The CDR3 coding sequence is TGCGCCAGCAGCCCCGGACAGGGCAACACCGGGGAGCTGTTTTTT.

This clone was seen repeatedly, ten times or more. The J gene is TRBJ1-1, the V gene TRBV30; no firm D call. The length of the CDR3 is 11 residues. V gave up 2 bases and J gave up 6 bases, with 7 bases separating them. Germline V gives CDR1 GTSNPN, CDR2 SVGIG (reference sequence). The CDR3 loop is CAWSNSAEAFF. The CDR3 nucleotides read TGTGCCTGGAGTAATAGCGCTGAAGCTTTCTTT.

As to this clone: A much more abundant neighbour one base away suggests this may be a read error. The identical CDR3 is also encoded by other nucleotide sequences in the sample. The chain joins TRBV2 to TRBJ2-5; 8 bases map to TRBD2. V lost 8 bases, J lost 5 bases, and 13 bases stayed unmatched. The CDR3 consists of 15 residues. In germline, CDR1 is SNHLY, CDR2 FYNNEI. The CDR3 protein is CASGGLAGGGETQYF. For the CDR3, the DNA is TGTGCCAGCGGGGGACTGGCGGGAGGAGGCGAGACCCAGTACTTC.

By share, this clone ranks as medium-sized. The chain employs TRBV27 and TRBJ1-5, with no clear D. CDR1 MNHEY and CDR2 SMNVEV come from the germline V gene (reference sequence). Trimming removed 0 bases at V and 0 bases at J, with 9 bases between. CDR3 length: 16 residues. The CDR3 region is CASSLSARNSNQPQHF. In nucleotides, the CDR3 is TGTGCCAGCAGTTTATCGGCGAGAAATAGCAATCAGCCCCAGCATTTT.